A selection of T cell receptor beta chains follows, all from one sample in a study of CD8+ T cells in alopecia areata. Only in-frame clones appear in the TCRdb table, and some are missing; sequencing was by immunoSEQ multiplex PCR. The sample shows some 170,000 clones, roughly 60% of them seen only once. This sample comprised CD4+ T cells sorted from blood, obtained at approximately week 61, from a patient treated with tofacitinib. The receptors stem from a human donor with alopecia areata. Both conserved end residues are trimmed from each CDR3. Each record gives: CDR3 protein, V gene, J gene.

CDR3aa: ASSSPSGDPLH
v_gene: TRBV7-9
j_gene: TRBJ1-6

CDR3aa: SVQTGDTLSGYT
v_gene: TRBV29-1
j_gene: TRBJ1-2

CDR3aa: AISDRANYGYT
v_gene: TRBV10-3
j_gene: TRBJ1-2

CDR3aa: ASSQTLGKETQY
v_gene: TRBV4-1
j_gene: TRBJ2-5

CDR3aa: ASGASGGHEKTQY
v_gene: TRBV11-1
j_gene: TRBJ2-5

CDR3aa: ASSYSLWEKLF
v_gene: TRBV6-5
j_gene: TRBJ1-4

CDR3aa: SALTGLNTEAF
v_gene: TRBV29-1
j_gene: TRBJ1-1

CDR3aa: ASSPMGNSGANVLT
v_gene: TRBV5-5
j_gene: TRBJ2-6

CDR3aa: ASSVLYTGEKETQY
v_gene: TRBV27
j_gene: TRBJ2-5

CDR3aa: ASSPGVANTEAF
v_gene: TRBV7-9
j_gene: TRBJ1-1

CDR3aa: ASSATSSGANVLT
v_gene: TRBV5-1
j_gene: TRBJ2-6

CDR3aa: SVDRDGLAGQETQY
v_gene: TRBV29-1
j_gene: TRBJ2-5

CDR3aa: SVGGGAPDTQY
v_gene: TRBV29-1
j_gene: TRBJ2-3

CDR3aa: AWRSGVPGELF
v_gene: TRBV30
j_gene: TRBJ2-2

CDR3aa: ASSGDGPAYEQY
v_gene: TRBV25-1
j_gene: TRBJ2-7

CDR3aa: ATRRGVWYGYT
v_gene: TRBV19
j_gene: TRBJ1-2

CDR3aa: ASSFLAGVSYEQY
v_gene: TRBV5-6
j_gene: TRBJ2-7

CDR3aa: ASSPKTPGHSYEQY
v_gene: TRBV7-9
j_gene: TRBJ2-7

CDR3aa: ASSFRDLRGAIVGNTIY
v_gene: TRBV5-6
j_gene: TRBJ1-3

CDR3aa: ASSLYMGQPQH
v_gene: TRBV27
j_gene: TRBJ1-5

CDR3aa: ASSADRTGGIQY
v_gene: TRBV2
j_gene: TRBJ2-4

CDR3aa: ASTPGTGSVYEQY
v_gene: TRBV28
j_gene: TRBJ2-7

CDR3aa: ASTRGPNTGELF
v_gene: TRBV6-5
j_gene: TRBJ2-2

CDR3aa: SVEGIGGYEQY
v_gene: TRBV29-1
j_gene: .

CDR3aa: ASGRRIKVDTEAF
v_gene: TRBV4-1
j_gene: TRBJ1-1

CDR3aa: ASSSYTGLLEAF
v_gene: TRBV7-2
j_gene: TRBJ1-1

CDR3aa: SVVVGQGWNQPQH
v_gene: TRBV29-1
j_gene: TRBJ1-5

CDR3aa: ASSLGLTSGGETQY
v_gene: TRBV5-4
j_gene: TRBJ2-5

CDR3aa: ASSPHWTGDTDTQY
v_gene: TRBV4-1
j_gene: TRBJ2-3

CDR3aa: AWSVLAGATDTQY
v_gene: TRBV30
j_gene: TRBJ2-3

CDR3aa: ASSLRNGETQY
v_gene: TRBV5-6
j_gene: TRBJ2-5

CDR3aa: ASSTGTGPKEKLF
v_gene: TRBV19
j_gene: TRBJ1-4

CDR3aa: AWGTVNRGWGYT
v_gene: TRBV30
j_gene: TRBJ1-2

CDR3aa: AWSVQQIAKNIQY
v_gene: TRBV30
j_gene: TRBJ2-4

CDR3aa: ASSQDQQAPYGYT
v_gene: TRBV4-1
j_gene: TRBJ1-2

CDR3aa: ASSELTGENIQY
v_gene: TRBV9
j_gene: TRBJ2-4

CDR3aa: ASSYLSGGRDNEQF
v_gene: TRBV28
j_gene: TRBJ2-1

CDR3aa: ASSPKETQY
v_gene: TRBV18
j_gene: TRBJ2-5